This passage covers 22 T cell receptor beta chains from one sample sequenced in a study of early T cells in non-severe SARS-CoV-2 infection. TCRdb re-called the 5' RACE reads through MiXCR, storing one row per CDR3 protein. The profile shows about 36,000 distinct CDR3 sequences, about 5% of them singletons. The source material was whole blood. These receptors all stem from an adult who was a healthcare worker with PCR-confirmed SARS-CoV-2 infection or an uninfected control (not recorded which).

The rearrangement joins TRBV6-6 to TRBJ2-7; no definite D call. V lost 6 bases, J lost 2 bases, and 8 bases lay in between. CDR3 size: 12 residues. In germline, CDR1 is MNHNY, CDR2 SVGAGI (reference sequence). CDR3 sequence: CASSPLPYEQYF. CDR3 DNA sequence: TGTGCCAGCAGCCCTCTGCCCTACGAGCAGTACTTC.

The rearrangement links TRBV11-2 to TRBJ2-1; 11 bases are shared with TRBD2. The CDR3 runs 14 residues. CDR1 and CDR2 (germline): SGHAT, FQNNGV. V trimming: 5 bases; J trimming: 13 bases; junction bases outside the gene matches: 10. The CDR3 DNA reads TGTGCCAGCAGCACGCCGCGACTAGCGGGGATCCAGTTCTTC. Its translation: CASSTPRLAGIQFF.

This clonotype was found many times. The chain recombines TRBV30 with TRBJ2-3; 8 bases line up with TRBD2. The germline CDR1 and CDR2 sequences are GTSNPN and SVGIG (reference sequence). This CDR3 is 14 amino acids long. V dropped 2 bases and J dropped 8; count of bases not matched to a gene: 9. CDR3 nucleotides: TGTGCCTGGAGTACAAGCGGGAGAAGCGGTACGCAGTATTTT. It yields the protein CAWSTSGRSGTQYF. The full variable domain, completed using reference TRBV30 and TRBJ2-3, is SQTIHQWPATLVQPVGSPLSLECTVEGTSNPNLYWYRQAAGRGLQLLFYSVGIGQISSEVPQNLSASRPQDRQFILSSKKLLLSDSGFYLCAWSTSGRSGTQYFGPGTRLTVL.

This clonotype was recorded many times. CDR3 nucleotides: TGTGCCAGCAGTCCCTGGGCCGGGACAGGGGCAAAAGAGACCCAGTACTTC. This sequence encodes CASSPWAGTGAKETQYF. This rearrangement joins TRBV27 to TRBJ2-5; TRBD1 matches 10 bases. V lost 5 bases to trimming and J lost 3 bases; unmatched junction nucleotides: 12. CDR1 and CDR2 from the germline V gene are MNHEY and SMNVEV (reference sequence). The CDR3 consists of 17 residues.

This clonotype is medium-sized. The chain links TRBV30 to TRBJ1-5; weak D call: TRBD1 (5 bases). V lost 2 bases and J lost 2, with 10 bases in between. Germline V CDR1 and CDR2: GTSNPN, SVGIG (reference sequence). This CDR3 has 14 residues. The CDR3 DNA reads TGTGCCTGGAGTCGACAGATAGGCAATCAGCCCCAGCATTTT. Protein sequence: CAWSRQIGNQPQHF. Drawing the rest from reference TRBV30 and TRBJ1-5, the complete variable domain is SQTIHQWPATLVQPVGSPLSLECTVEGTSNPNLYWYRQAAGRGLQLLFYSVGIGQISSEVPQNLSASRPQDRQFILSSKKLLLSDSGFYLCAWSRQIGNQPQHFGDGTRLSIL.

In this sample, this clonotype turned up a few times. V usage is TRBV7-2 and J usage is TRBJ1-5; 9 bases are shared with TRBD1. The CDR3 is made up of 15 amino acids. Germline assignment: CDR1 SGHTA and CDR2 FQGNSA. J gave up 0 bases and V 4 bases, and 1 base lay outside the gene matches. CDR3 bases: TGTGCCAGCAGCTGGGGACAGGGTAGCAATCAGCCCCAGCATTTT. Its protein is CASSWGQGSNQPQHF. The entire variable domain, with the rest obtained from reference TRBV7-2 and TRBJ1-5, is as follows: GAGVSQSPSNKVTEKGKDVELRCDPISGHTALYWYRQSLGQGLEFLIYFQGNSAPDKSGLPSDRFSAERTGGSVSTLTIQRTQQEDSAVYLCASSWGQGSNQPQHFGDGTRLSIL.

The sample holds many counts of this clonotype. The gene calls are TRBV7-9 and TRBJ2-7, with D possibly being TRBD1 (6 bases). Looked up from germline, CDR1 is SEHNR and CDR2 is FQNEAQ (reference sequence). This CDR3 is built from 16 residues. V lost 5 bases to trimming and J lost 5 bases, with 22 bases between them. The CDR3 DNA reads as TGTGCCAGCAGCCGAACTGACAGGTCTTCCGTGCACGAGCAGTACTTC. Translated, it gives CASSRTDRSSVHEQYF.

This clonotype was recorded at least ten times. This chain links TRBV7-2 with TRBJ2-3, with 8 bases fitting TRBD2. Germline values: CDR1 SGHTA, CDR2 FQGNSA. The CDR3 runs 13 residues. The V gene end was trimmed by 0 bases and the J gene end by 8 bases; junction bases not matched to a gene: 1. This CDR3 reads CASSLALAGTQYF. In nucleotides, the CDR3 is TGTGCCAGCAGCTTAGCTCTAGCGGGTACGCAGTATTTT.

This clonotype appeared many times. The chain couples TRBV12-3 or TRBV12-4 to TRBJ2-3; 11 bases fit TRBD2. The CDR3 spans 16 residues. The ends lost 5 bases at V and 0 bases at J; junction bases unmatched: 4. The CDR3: CASSTTSGGSTDTQYF. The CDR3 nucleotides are TGTGCCAGCAGTACCACTAGCGGGGGCAGCACAGATACGCAGTATTTT.

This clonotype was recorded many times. As DNA, the CDR3 is TGTGCCAGCAGCCCCCAGGGGGGTTACACTGAAGCTTTCTTT. Its protein is CASSPQGGYTEAFF. The V call is TRBV6-6, the J call TRBJ1-1; 7 bases match TRBD1. Germline values: CDR1 MNHNY, CDR2 SVGAGI (reference sequence). The CDR3 is 14 amino acids. Trimming removed 6 bases from V and 3 bases from J; junction bases left unmatched: 7.

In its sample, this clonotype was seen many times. The CDR3 region is CASSLGDYRNSPLHF. The CDR3 DNA reads TGTGCCAGCAGCTTAGGGGACTACAGAAATTCACCCCTCCACTTT. V usage is TRBV7-2 and J usage is TRBJ1-6; tentatively, D is TRBD1 (5 bases). The CDR3 runs 15 residues. CDR1 and CDR2 (germline): SGHTA, FQGNSA. V lost 1 base and J lost 7, with 11 bases in between.

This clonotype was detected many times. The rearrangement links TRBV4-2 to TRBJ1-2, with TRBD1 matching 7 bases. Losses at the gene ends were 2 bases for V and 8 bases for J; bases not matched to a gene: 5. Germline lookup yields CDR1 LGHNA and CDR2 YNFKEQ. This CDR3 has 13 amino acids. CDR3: CASSQRQGVGYTF. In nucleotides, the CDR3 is TGTGCCAGCAGCCAACGACAGGGCGTGGGCTACACCTTC.

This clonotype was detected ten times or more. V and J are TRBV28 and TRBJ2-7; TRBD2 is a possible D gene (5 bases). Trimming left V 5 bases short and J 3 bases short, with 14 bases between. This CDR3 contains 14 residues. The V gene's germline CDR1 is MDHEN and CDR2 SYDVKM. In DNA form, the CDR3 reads TGTGCCAGCAGTCCGCTGGACTCGGTCTACGAGCAGTACTTC. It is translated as CASSPLDSVYEQYF.

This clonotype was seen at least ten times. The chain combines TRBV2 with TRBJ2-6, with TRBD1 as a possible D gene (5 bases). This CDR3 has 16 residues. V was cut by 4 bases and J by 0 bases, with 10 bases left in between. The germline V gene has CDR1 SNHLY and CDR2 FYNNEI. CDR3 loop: CASSGTPSSGANVLTF. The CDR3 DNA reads TGTGCCAGCAGTGGGACACCCTCCTCTGGGGCCAACGTCCTGACTTTC.

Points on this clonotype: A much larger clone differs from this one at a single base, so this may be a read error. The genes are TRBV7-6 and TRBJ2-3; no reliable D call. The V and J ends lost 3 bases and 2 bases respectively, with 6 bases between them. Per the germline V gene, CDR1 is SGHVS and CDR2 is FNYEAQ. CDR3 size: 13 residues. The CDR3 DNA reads TGTGCCAGCAGCTTGAGCCTCACAGATACGCAGTATTTT. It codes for CASSLSLTDTQYF.

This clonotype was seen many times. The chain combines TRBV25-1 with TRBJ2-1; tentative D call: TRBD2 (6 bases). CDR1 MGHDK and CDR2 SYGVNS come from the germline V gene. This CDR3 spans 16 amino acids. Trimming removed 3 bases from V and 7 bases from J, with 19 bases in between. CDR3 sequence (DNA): TGTGCCAGCAGTGATCTCACAGGTCACCGGGGGAATGAGCAGTTCTTC. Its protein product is CASSDLTGHRGNEQFF.

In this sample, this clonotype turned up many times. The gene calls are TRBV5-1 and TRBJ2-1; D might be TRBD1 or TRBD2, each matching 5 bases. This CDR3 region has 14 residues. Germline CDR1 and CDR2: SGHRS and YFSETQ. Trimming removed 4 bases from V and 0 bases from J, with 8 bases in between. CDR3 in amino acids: CASSEGSSYNEQFF. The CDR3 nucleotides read TGCGCCAGCAGCGAGGGGAGCTCCTACAATGAGCAGTTCTTC. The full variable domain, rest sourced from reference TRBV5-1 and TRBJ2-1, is KAGVTQTPRYLIKTRGQQVTLSCSPISGHRSVSWYQQTPGQGLQFLFEYFSETQRNKGNFPGRFSGRQFSNSRSEMNVSTLELGDSALYLCASSEGSSYNEQFFGPGTRLTVL.

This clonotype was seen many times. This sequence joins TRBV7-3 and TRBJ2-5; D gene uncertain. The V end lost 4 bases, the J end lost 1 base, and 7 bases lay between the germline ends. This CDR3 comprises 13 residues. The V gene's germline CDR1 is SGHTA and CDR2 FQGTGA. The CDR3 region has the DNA TGTGCCAGCAGCTCCGGGCCCCAAGAGACCCAGTACTTC. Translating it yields CASSSGPQETQYF.

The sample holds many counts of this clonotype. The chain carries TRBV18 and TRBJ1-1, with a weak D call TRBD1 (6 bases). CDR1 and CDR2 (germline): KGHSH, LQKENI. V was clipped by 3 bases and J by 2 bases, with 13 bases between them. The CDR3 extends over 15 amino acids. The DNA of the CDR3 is TGTGCCAGCTCACCCCGAGAGGGGGGTAACACTGAAGCTTTCTTT. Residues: CASSPREGGNTEAFF. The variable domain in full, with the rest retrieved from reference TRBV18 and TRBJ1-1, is NAGVMQNPRHLVRRRGQEARLRCSPMKGHSHVYWYRQLPEEGLKFMVYLQKENIIDESGMPKERFSAEFPKEGPSILRIQQVVRGDSAAYFCASSPREGGNTEAFFGQGTRLTVV.

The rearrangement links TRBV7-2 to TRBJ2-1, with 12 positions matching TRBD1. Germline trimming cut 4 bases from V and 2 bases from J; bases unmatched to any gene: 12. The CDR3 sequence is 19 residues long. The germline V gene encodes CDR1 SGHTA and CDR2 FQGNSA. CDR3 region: CASSSTGQGATGAYNEQFF. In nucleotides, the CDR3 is TGTGCCAGCAGCTCCACGGGACAGGGGGCTACAGGGGCCTACAATGAGCAGTTCTTC.

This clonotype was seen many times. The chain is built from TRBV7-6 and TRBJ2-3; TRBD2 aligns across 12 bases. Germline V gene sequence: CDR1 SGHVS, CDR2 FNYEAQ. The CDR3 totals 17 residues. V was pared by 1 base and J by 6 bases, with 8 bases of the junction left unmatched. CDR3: CASSLGASGGAVDTQYF. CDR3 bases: TGTGCCAGCAGCTTAGGTGCTAGCGGGGGGGCCGTGGATACGCAGTATTTT.

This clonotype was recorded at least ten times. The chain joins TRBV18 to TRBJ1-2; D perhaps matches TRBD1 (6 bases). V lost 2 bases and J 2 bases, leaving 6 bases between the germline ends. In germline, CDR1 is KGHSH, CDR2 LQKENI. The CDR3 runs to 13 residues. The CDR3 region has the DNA TGTGCCAGCTCACCAGGGGGCAACTATGGCTACACCTTC. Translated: CASSPGGNYGYTF.